This T cell receptor beta chain comes out of a study of shared clonotypes between healthy human individuals. Study-wide points: Genetic and exposure-history diversity was limited by the few donors. Naive subsets generally exceeded memory subsets in estimated richness. Clonotypes which were not shared had lower generation probabilities than clonotypes that all four donors shared.

The table came from immunoSEQ multiplex PCR; TCRdb's copy has only in-frame clones and leaves some out. Seen here are around 180,000 clones, approximately 92% observed once, and the top ten hold around 0.067%. This clone has a single count. Antigen specificity is unknown. CDR1 and CDR2 from the germline V gene are SGHAT and FQNNGV. V lost 4 bases, J lost 0 bases, and 16 bases lay in between. The CDR3 sequence is 17 residues long. The origin of this receptor is a woman aged 30 to 39 in good health. The V gene is TRBV11-2, the J gene TRBJ2-1, with D unresolved. Source material: naive CD4+ T cells sorted from blood. Subset indicated: CD45RA+ positively selected. DNA for the CDR3: TGTGCCAGCAGCTCCTGGTGGGCGAGGAGCTCCTACAATGAGCAGTTCTTC. Translation: CASSSWWARSSYNEQFF.